These T cell receptor beta chains were read from a single sample in a study of shared clonotypes between healthy human individuals. Clones were read by immunoSEQ multiplex PCR, and TCRdb kept only the in-frame ones, dropping some. The sample lists hundreds of thousands of clones; 95% were seen once. The material sequenced was naive CD8+ T cells sorted from blood. Receptors were obtained from a woman aged 30 to 39 in good health. CDR3s include the opening cysteine and the closing phenylalanine or tryptophan. A D gene is named only where the DNA matches it firmly. Only some rows state a clone size, as once, few, many or a class for expanded clones.

>TRBD2|TRBJ2-7|once|TRBV4-1
CASSRGLAKPYEQYF
TGCGCCAGCAGCCGGGGACTAGCAAAACCCTACGAGCAGTACTTC
>.|TRBJ2-7|.|TRBV6-5
CASRDVSYEQYF
TGTGCCAGCAGGGACGTCTCCTACGAGCAGTACTTC
>.|TRBJ2-7|.|TRBV28
CASSLGANEQYF
TGTGCCAGCAGTTTGGGGGCTAATGAGCAGTACTTC
>TRBD2|TRBJ2-3|.|TRBV27
CASSWTSGVGTDTQYF
TGTGCCAGCAGCTGGACTAGCGGGGTGGGAACAGATACGCAGTATTTT
>.|TRBJ1-4|once|TRBV7-9
CASSLSGKAGSNEKLFF
TGTGCCAGCAGCTTATCGGGCAAGGCTGGGTCTAATGAAAAACTGTTTTTT
>TRBD2|TRBJ2-1|.|TRBV13
CASSAGTSGYNEQFF
TGTGCCAGCAGCGCCGGGACTAGCGGCTACAATGAGCAGTTCTTC
>.|TRBJ2-7|.|TRBV10-2
CASSDQHEQYF
TGCGCCAGCAGTGATCAGCACGAGCAGTACTTC
>.|TRBJ1-5|.|TRBV19
CASSIDYSGGQPQHF
TGTGCCAGTAGTATAGATTATTCGGGGGGACAGCCCCAGCATTTT
>.|TRBJ2-5|.|TRBV30
CAWGAWEQYF
TGTGCCTGGGGGGCTTGGGAGCAGTACTTC
>.|TRBJ1-1|.|TRBV6-6
CASEGFSTEAFF
TGTGCCAGCGAAGGGTTTTCCACTGAAGCTTTCTTT
>.|TRBJ2-3|once|TRBV7-8
CASSPGPDTQYF
TGTGCCAGCAGCCCCGGCCCAGATACGCAGTATTTT
>TRBD2|TRBJ2-1|.|TRBV10-1
CASSDQTSGRANEQFF
TGCGCCAGCAGTGACCAGACTAGCGGGAGGGCCAATGAGCAGTTCTTC
>TRBD1|TRBJ1-2|.|TRBV27
CASSLRGTGGYTF
TGTGCCAGCAGTTTACGAGGGACAGGAGGCTACACCTTC
>.|TRBJ2-7|once|TRBV7-2
CASSSGDTYEQYF
TGTGCCAGCAGCTCCGGTGATACCTACGAGCAGTACTTC
>TRBD2|TRBJ2-1|.|TRBV13
CASSADLAGGPNNEQFF
TGTGCCAGCAGCGCCGATCTAGCGGGAGGGCCCAACAATGAGCAGTTCTTC
>TRBD2|TRBJ2-2|.|TRBV5-6
CASSFVGGRGTGELFF
TGTGCCAGCAGCTTCGTGGGAGGGAGGGGCACCGGGGAGCTGTTTTTT
>.|TRBJ2-7|.|TRBV10-1
CASSDRGYEQYF
TGCGCCAGCAGTGACAGGGGTTACGAGCAGTACTTC
>.|TRBJ2-1|.|TRBV6-1
CASSEDGATYNEQFF
TGTGCCAGCAGTGAAGACGGGGCAACCTACAATGAGCAGTTCTTC
>.|TRBJ2-7|.|TRBV28
CASQTDSGSRDEQYF
TGTGCCAGCCAGACAGATAGCGGTTCTAGGGACGAGCAGTACTTC
>.|TRBJ2-2|.|TRBV28
CASRGVVPRQGTGELFF
TGTGCCAGCAGGGGAGTAGTGCCCCGTCAGGGGACCGGGGAGCTGTTTTTT
>.|TRBJ2-2|.|TRBV7-2
CASSPIEEELFF
TGTGCCAGCAGCCCCATCGAAGAGGAGCTGTTTTTT
>.|TRBJ1-4|.|TRBV4-1
CASSQEGGAQEKLFF
TGCGCCAGCAGCCAAGAAGGAGGGGCCCAAGAAAAACTGTTTTTT
>.|TRBJ2-3|.|TRBV6-5
CASSYSERPTDTQYF
TGTGCCAGCAGTTATTCTGAGAGACCCACAGATACGCAGTATTTT
>.|TRBJ2-7|.|TRBV28
CASSRGGEANEQYF
TGTGCCAGCAGTCGCGGGGGCGAGGCCAACGAGCAGTACTTC
>TRBD2|TRBJ2-7|once|TRBV7-8
CASSSGTSGIQAYEQYF
TGTGCCAGCAGCTCGGGGACTAGCGGGATCCAAGCCTACGAGCAGTACTTC
>.|TRBJ2-3|once|TRBV27
CASTATGSPDTQYF
TGTGCCAGCACCGCCACAGGGTCCCCCGATACGCAGTATTTT
>.|TRBJ2-2|.|TRBV2
CASSEIPGVTGELFF
TGTGCCAGCAGTGAAATCCCGGGAGTTACCGGGGAGCTGTTTTTT
>.|TRBJ2-3|.|TRBV7-9
CASSLIGTDTQYF
TGTGCCAGCAGCTTAATTGGCACAGATACGCAGTATTTT
>TRBD2|TRBJ2-7|.|TRBV7-9
CASCLAGASYEQYF
TGTGCCAGCTGCTTAGCGGGAGCATCCTACGAGCAGTACTTC
>.|TRBJ2-7|.|TRBV28
CASTLTGSSYEQYF
TGTGCCAGCACCCTGACAGGAAGCTCCTACGAGCAGTACTTC
>TRBD1|TRBJ2-5|.|TRBV11-2
CASTETGSETQYF
TGTGCCAGCACCGAGACAGGGTCCGAGACCCAGTACTTC
>TRBD1|TRBJ2-7|.|TRBV11-2
CASSFDRGSYEQYF
TGTGCCAGCAGCTTTGACAGGGGTAGCTACGAGCAGTACTTC